Listed here is a single T cell receptor beta chain. Its antigen remains unidentified. Expressed TCRB transcripts were sequenced, since all the RNA that had been isolated was reverse transcribed. The table came from immunoSEQ multiplex PCR; TCRdb's copy has only in-frame clones and leaves some out. Among about 160,000 clones, roughly 10% were seen once, and the ten largest hold 0.7%. The data were taken from a study of beta chain features in type 1 diabetes. Study-wide findings and caveats: Shortening of TCRB CDR3s, moderate but significant, appeared in all four CD4+ subsets of Type 1 diabetes patients. Amplification by PCR could prefer shorter templates, with the same effect in patients and controls. Whether TCRB rearrangement is influenced by HLA type was left unresolved in this analysis. Using cDNA template may skew counts toward highly expressing activated cells.

This TCR derives from a woman in her 30s with type 1 diabetes. Sequenced sample: central memory CD4+ T cells from blood.

CDR3 in amino acids: CASSQESPSGYTDTQYF. The CDR3 DNA follows: TGTGCCAGCAGCCAAGAGAGCCCTAGCGGGTACACAGATACGCAGTATTTT. V usage is TRBV4-2 and J usage is TRBJ2-3; 8 bases are shared with TRBD2. Germline V lookup: CDR1 LGHNA, CDR2 YNFKEQ. Trimming took 0 bases from V and 2 from J; bases not matched to a gene: 7. The CDR3 is 17 amino acids.